This T cell receptor beta chain came from a study of shared clonotypes between healthy human individuals. Deep-level running was used for the assay. The method was immunoSEQ multiplex PCR; TCRdb's version includes in-frame clones alone and lacks a portion of them. The data show around 1,900,000 clones, about 94% seen once. Naive CD8 populations comprised CD45RO-negative cells positively selected for CCR7, excluding terminally differentiated effector memory CD45RA+ cells. Nashville, Tennessee was home to all donors, who were Caucasian adults. This CDR3 region has 15 residues. V shed 2 bases, J shed 6 bases, and the junction held 5 bases outside the gene matches. Germline V CDR1 and CDR2: SNHLY, FYNNEI.

The sample consisted of naive CD8+ T cells from PBMCs. The chain carries TRBV2 and TRBJ2-1; 9 positions agree with TRBD1. This TCR derives from a man younger than 30 in good health. Some clones in this sample may be carry-over from other donors' samples. CDR3 coding DNA: TGTGCCAGCAGTGAATACAGGGGGCTATTCAATGAGCAGTTCTTC. It translates to CASSEYRGLFNEQFF.